The 32 T cell receptor beta chains below come from one sample, sequenced in a study of monozygotic twins with inflammatory bowel disease. TCRdb re-called the 5' RACE reads; one entry per CDR3 protein, DNA not given. This table lists nearly 450,000 distinct CDR3 sequences. The specimen was blood. These receptors were obtained from a human donor with ulcerative colitis or Crohn's disease, or a healthy co-twin of an affected twin (not recorded which).

The chain uses TRBV28 and TRBJ1-1; TCRdb's D call of TRBD1 is untestable without DNA. Germline V lookup: CDR1 MDHEN, CDR2 SYDVKM. CDR3 length: 15 residues. The CDR3 sequence: CASGGSGGVGTEAFF.

The chain links TRBV20-1 to TRBJ2-3. The CDR3 sequence is 15 residues long. CDR1 and CDR2 (germline): DFQATT, SNEGSKA (reference sequence). CDR3 protein: CSARDPAVSTDTQYF.

This chain joins TRBV5-5 and TRBJ1-4. The CDR3 has 14 residues. In germline, CDR1 is SGHKS, CDR2 YYEKEE (reference sequence). The CDR3 spells CASSSGTINEKLFF.

The V gene is TRBV18, the J gene TRBJ1-1. The CDR3 runs 15 residues. In germline, CDR1 is KGHSH, CDR2 LQKENI. The CDR3 here is CASSQAESSNTEAFF.

The chain combines TRBV5-4 with TRBJ2-3; TCRdb returns TRBD2, unconfirmable since there is no DNA. There are 16 residues in the CDR3. Germline lookup yields CDR1 SGHNT and CDR2 YYREEE (reference sequence). CDR3 in amino acids: CASSLQSGALTDTQYF. The full variable domain, in which reference TRBV5-4 and TRBJ2-3 provide the parts outside the CDR3, is ETGVTQSPTHLIKTRGQQVTLRCSSQSGHNTVSWYQQALGQGPQFIFQYYREEENGRGNFPPRFSGLQFPNYSSELNVNALELDDSALYLCASSLQSGALTDTQYFGPGTRLTVL.

This sequence joins TRBV27 and TRBJ2-7; TCRdb reports TRBD2, a call that lacks DNA to check it against. Germline CDR1 is MNHEY and CDR2 is SMNVEV (reference sequence). CDR3 length equals 16 residues. CDR3 sequence reads: CASSPSSGDRSYEQYF.

This rearrangement joins TRBV7-3 to TRBJ2-1. Germline V gene lookup returns CDR1 SGHTA and CDR2 FQGTGA. The CDR3 has 16 amino acids. CDR3 region: CASSLTFDSSYNEQFF.

The chain combines TRBV7-6 with TRBJ2-7; TCRdb proposes TRBD2, but this gene call is untestable without DNA. The CDR3 totals 15 residues. The germline CDR1 and CDR2 sequences are SGHVS and FNYEAQ. CDR3 residues: CASSLGQGGWYEQYF.

V is TRBV5-8 and J is TRBJ1-1; with no DNA, the TCRdb D assignment of TRBD1 cannot be verified. CDR3 length: 18 amino acids. CDR1 is SGHTS, CDR2 YDEGEE, per germline. CDR3 residues: CASSLLGTGGPTNTEAFF.

This sequence joins TRBV11-2 and TRBJ2-3; the TRBD2 assignment by TCRdb is unverifiable without DNA. Germline V lookup: CDR1 SGHAT, CDR2 FQNNGV. The CDR3 consists of 16 residues. This CDR3 is CASSPLLRLATDTQYF.

This chain links TRBV5-1 with TRBJ1-2; with no DNA, the TCRdb D assignment of TRBD1 cannot be verified. Germline assignment: CDR1 SGHRS and CDR2 YFSETQ. The CDR3 is 12 amino acids. CDR3 sequence reads: CASSLQGPGYTF.

This rearrangement joins TRBV9 to TRBJ2-2; TCRdb returns TRBD1, unconfirmable since there is no DNA. Germline V gives CDR1 SGDLS, CDR2 YYNGEE. CDR3 length: 15 residues. This chain's CDR3 is CASSVRQDGTGELFF.

The genes are TRBV4-3 and TRBJ2-1; TCRdb designates TRBD1, a call that cannot be tested without DNA. The CDR3 is 16 residues long. The germline V gene encodes CDR1 LGHNA and CDR2 YSLEER. Here the CDR3 reads CASSPLGGAVTSEQFF.

This chain joins TRBV5-5 and TRBJ2-6; TCRdb reports TRBD1, a call that lacks DNA to check it against. Germline CDR1 SGHKS, CDR2 YYEKEE (reference sequence). The CDR3 totals 15 residues. The CDR3 here is CASSPGTVGANVLTF.

The chain has TRBV4-1 and TRBJ2-1; TCRdb names TRBD2, which stays unverified in the absence of DNA. CDR1 is MGHRA and CDR2 is YSYEKL in the germline V gene. The CDR3 loop spans 16 amino acids. CDR3 residues: CASSRGAGGPDNEQFF.

This rearrangement joins TRBV12-3 or TRBV12-4 to TRBJ2-2; no DNA is available, so the TRBD2 call from TCRdb remains unchecked. This CDR3 has 15 amino acids. CDR3 protein: CASSYLAGDTGELFF.

The CDR3: CASITRPGQGVEYF. The chain uses TRBV7-2 and TRBJ2-7; TCRdb reports TRBD1, a call that lacks DNA to check it against. The CDR3 totals 14 residues. The germline V gene encodes CDR1 SGHTA and CDR2 FQGNSA.

The CDR3: CAWTLQGQSGQPQHF. V and J are TRBV30 and TRBJ1-5. Germline-derived CDR1 and CDR2 are GTSNPN and SVGIG (reference sequence). The CDR3 is 15 amino acids. Combining the CDR3 with reference TRBV30 and TRBJ1-5 gives the whole variable domain SQTIHQWPATLVQPVGSPLSLECTVEGTSNPNLYWYRQAAGRGLQLLFYSVGIGQISSEVPQNLSASRPQDRQFILSSKKLLLSDSGFYLCAWTLQGQSGQPQHFGDGTRLSIL.

The V and J genes are TRBV7-9 and TRBJ2-1; the D call from TCRdb, TRBD1, cannot be confirmed without DNA. Germline V gene sequence: CDR1 SEHNR, CDR2 FQNEAQ (reference sequence). This CDR3 comprises 14 residues. The CDR3 sequence: CAYQQGMIGNEQFF.

The CDR3 sequence is CASSGLAARPDTQYF. The chain recombines TRBV9 with TRBJ2-3; absent DNA, TCRdb's TRBD2 call cannot be checked. CDR3 size: 15 residues. In germline, CDR1 is SGDLS, CDR2 YYNGEE.

The rearrangement links TRBV29-1 to TRBJ1-2. Per germline, CDR1 SQVTM and CDR2 ANQGSEA. The CDR3 loop spans 12 amino acids. CDR3 loop: CSVESRPDGYTF. The full variable domain, rest sourced from reference TRBV29-1 and TRBJ1-2, is SAVISQKPSRDICQRGTSLTIQCQVDSQVTMMFWYRQQPGQSLTLIATANQGSEATYESGFVIDKFPISRPNLTFSTLTVSNMSPEDSSIYLCSVESRPDGYTFGSGTRLTVV.

The chain links TRBV5-1 to TRBJ1-6; the D call of TRBD1 rests on TCRdb alone, since no DNA is present to check it. The germline CDR1 and CDR2 sequences are SGHRS and YFSETQ. The CDR3 is 17 residues long. CDR3 sequence reads: CASSQIPGQGGNSPLHF.

The chain uses TRBV15 and TRBJ2-3; without DNA, the TCRdb call of TRBD2 cannot be checked. The germline V gene encodes CDR1 LNHNV and CDR2 YYDKDF (reference sequence). This CDR3 has 14 amino acids. The CDR3 loop reads CATSRVREGDTQYF.

The rearrangement joins TRBV4-2 to TRBJ2-5; the TRBD2 assignment by TCRdb is unverifiable without DNA. Germline values: CDR1 LGHNA, CDR2 YNFKEQ. The CDR3 totals 18 residues. CDR3 residues: CASSQVTLPGGPLETQYF.

This chain connects TRBV5-1 to TRBJ1-1. The V gene's germline CDR1 is SGHRS and CDR2 YFSETQ. The CDR3 sequence is 15 residues long. The CDR3 is CASSLLWGSNTEAFF.

This chain connects TRBV30 to TRBJ1-4. CDR1 and CDR2 from the germline V gene are GTSNPN and SVGIG (reference sequence). The CDR3 has 16 residues. The CDR3: CAWRGGVVGSNEKLFF.

This chain connects TRBV30 to TRBJ2-2; with no DNA, the TCRdb D assignment of TRBD1 cannot be verified. The CDR3 spans 17 residues. Germline V CDR1 and CDR2: GTSNPN, SVGIG (reference sequence). This CDR3 is CAWRHWGGAKNTGELFF.

The chain has TRBV9 and TRBJ1-3; absent DNA, TCRdb's TRBD1 call cannot be checked. Germline V gene sequence: CDR1 SGDLS, CDR2 YYNGEE. The CDR3 runs 14 residues. CDR3 sequence reads: CASSPNSGGNTIYF.

The chain has TRBV24-1 and TRBJ2-4; TCRdb's D gene call, TRBD1, goes unchecked for lack of DNA. Germline V gives CDR1 KGHDR, CDR2 SFDVKD. This CDR3 is built from 19 residues. CDR3 in amino acids: CATSELHPPGRPPKNIQYF.

The chain is built from TRBV27 and TRBJ2-1; TCRdb's D call, TRBD2, is unchecked because there is no DNA. The CDR3 spans 20 residues. The germline V gene encodes CDR1 MNHEY and CDR2 SMNVEV (reference sequence). The chain's CDR3 is CASAKEGGVLTQQLYNEQFF.

The V gene is TRBV5-5, the J gene TRBJ1-1. This CDR3 spans 14 amino acids. CDR1 and CDR2 (germline): SGHKS, YYEKEE (reference sequence). Here the CDR3 reads CASSFYQMNTEAFF.

This chain connects TRBV6-5 to TRBJ1-3. CDR3 size: 13 residues. The germline CDR1 and CDR2 sequences are MNHEY and SVGAGI. CDR3 amino acids: CASSYSTGNTIYF.